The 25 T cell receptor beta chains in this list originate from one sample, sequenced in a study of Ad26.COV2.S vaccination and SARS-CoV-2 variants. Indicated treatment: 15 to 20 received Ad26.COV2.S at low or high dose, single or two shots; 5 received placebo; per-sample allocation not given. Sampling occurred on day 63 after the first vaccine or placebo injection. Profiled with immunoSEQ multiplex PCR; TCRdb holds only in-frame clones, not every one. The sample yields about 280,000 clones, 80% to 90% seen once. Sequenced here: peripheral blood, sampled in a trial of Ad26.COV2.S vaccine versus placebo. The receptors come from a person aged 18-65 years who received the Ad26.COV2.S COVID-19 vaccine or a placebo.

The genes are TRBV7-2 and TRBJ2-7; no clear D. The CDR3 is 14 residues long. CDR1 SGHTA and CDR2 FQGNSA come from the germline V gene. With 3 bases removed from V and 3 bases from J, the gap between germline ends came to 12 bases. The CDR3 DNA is TGTGCCAGCAGCTTCGCCAACCCAGGCTACGAGCAGTACTTC. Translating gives CASSFANPGYEQYF.

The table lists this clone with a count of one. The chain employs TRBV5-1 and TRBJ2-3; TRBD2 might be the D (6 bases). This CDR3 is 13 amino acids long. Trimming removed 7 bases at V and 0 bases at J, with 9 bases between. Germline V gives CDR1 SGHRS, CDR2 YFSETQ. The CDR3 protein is CASGSGSTDTQYF. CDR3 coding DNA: TGCGCCAGCGGTAGCGGTAGCACAGATACGCAGTATTTT.

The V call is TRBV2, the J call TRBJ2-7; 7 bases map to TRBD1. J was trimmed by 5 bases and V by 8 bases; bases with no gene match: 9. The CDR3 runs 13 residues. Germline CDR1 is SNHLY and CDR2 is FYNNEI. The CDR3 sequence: CASGQEHVHEQYF. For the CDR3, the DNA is TGTGCCAGCGGACAGGAACACGTCCACGAGCAGTACTTC.

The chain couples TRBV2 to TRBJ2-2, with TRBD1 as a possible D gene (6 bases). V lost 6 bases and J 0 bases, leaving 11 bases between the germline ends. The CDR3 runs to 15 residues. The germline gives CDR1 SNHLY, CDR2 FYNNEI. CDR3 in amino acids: CASSLGQSNTGELFF. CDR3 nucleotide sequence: TGTGCCAGCAGCCTAGGACAGTCGAACACCGGGGAGCTGTTTTTT.

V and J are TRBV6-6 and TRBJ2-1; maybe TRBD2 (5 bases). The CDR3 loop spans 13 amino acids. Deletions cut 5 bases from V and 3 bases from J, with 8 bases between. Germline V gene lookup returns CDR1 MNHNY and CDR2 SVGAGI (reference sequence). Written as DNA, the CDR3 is TGTGCCAGCAGTGGAGGAGTCTACAATGAGCAGTTCTTC. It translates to CASSGGVYNEQFF.

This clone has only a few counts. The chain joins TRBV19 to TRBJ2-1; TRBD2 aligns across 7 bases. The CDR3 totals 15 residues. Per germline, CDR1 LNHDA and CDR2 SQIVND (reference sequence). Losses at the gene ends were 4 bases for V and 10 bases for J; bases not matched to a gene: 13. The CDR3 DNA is TGTGCCAGTAGTAGGGGGGGAGAGGGAAAGTGGGAGCAGTTCTTC. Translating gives CASSRGGEGKWEQFF.

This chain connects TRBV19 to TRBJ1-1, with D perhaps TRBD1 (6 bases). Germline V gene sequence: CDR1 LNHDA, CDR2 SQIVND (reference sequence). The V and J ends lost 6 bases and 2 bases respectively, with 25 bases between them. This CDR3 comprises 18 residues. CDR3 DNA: TGTGCCAGTAGCCACATTAGGACAGATTGGGGAGAAAACACTGAAGCTTTCTTT. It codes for CASSHIRTDWGENTEAFF.

CDR3 loop: CASSRYSGTGELFF. The CDR3 DNA is TGTGCCAGCAGTCGGTATAGTGGTACCGGGGAGCTGTTTTTT. The chain employs TRBV6-5 and TRBJ2-2; D call uncertain. The CDR3 sequence is 14 residues long. Per the germline V gene, CDR1 is MNHEY and CDR2 is SVGAGI. Trimming took 5 bases from V and 5 from J, leaving 12 bases between them.

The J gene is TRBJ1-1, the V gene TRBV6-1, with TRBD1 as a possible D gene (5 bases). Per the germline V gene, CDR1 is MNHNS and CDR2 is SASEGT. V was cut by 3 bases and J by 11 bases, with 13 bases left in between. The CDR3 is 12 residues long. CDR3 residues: CASSEGVRRAFF. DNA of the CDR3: TGTGCCAGCAGTGAGGGGGTACGCCGGGCTTTCTTT.

The CDR3 sequence is CASSLSTGSNYGYTF. The CDR3 DNA reads as TGTGCCAGCAGCCTATCCACCGGGTCGAACTATGGCTACACCTTC. The rearrangement uses TRBV6-5 and TRBJ1-2; D remains ambiguous. The germline gives CDR1 MNHEY, CDR2 SVGAGI. The V and J ends lost 6 bases and 2 bases respectively, with 16 bases between them. The CDR3 loop spans 15 amino acids.

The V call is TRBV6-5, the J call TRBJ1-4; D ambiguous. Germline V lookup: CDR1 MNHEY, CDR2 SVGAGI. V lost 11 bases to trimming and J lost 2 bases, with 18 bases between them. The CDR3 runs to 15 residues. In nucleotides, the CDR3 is TGTGCCGGCTCGGGAGAAAGGGCTACTAATGAAAAACTGTTTTTT. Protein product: CAGSGERATNEKLFF.

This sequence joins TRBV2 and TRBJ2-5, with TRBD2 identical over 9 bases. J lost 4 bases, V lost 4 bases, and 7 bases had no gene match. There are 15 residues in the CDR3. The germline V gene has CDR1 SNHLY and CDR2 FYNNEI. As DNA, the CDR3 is TGTGCCAGCAGTGTTGGCGGGAGGGTGGGAGAGACCCAGTACTTC. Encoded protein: CASSVGGRVGETQYF.

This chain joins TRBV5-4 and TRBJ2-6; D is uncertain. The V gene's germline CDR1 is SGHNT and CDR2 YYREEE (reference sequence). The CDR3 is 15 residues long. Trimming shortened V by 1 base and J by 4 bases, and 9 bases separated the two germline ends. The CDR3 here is CASSLLSGGANVLTF. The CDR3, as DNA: TGTGCCAGCAGCTTGCTCTCCGGCGGGGCCAACGTCCTGACTTTC. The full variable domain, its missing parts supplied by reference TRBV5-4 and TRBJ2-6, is ETGVTQSPTHLIKTRGQQVTLRCSSQSGHNTVSWYQQALGQGPQFIFQYYREEENGRGNFPPRFSGLQFPNYSSELNVNALELDDSALYLCASSLLSGGANVLTFGAGSRLTVL.

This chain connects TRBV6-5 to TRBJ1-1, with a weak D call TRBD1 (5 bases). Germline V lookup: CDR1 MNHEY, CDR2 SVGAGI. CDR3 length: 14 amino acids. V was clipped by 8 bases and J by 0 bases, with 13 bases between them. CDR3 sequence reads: CASLPPGLNTEAFF. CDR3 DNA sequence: TGTGCCAGCCTCCCCCCGGGACTGAACACTGAAGCTTTCTTT.

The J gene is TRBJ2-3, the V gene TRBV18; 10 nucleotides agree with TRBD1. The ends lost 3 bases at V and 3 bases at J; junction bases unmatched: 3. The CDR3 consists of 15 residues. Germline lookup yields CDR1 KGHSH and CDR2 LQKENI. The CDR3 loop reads CASSPGQGVTDTQYF. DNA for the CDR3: TGTGCCAGCTCACCCGGACAGGGGGTTACAGATACGCAGTATTTT.

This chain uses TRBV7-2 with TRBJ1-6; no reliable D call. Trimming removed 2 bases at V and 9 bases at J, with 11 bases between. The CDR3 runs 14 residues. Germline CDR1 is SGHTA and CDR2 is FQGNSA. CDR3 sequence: CASSLLRWGSPLHF. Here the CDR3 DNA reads TGTGCCAGCAGCTTACTCCGCTGGGGTTCACCCCTCCACTTT.

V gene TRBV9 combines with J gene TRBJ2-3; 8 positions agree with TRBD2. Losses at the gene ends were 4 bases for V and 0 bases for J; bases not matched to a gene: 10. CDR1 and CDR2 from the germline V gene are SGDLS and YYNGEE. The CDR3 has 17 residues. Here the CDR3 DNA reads TGTGCCAGCAGCCCAACCGGGACTAGGACTAGCACAGATACGCAGTATTTT. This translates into CASSPTGTRTSTDTQYF.

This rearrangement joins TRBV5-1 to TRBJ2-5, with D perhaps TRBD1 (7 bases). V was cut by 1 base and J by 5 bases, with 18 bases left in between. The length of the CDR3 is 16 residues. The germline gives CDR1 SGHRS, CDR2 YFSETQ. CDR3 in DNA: TGCGCCAGCAGCTTGAAGGCAGGGGGGCATGTGGAGACCCAGTACTTC. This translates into CASSLKAGGHVETQYF. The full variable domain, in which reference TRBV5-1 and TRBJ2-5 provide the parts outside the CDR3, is KAGVTQTPRYLIKTRGQQVTLSCSPISGHRSVSWYQQTPGQGLQFLFEYFSETQRNKGNFPGRFSGRQFSNSRSEMNVSTLELGDSALYLCASSLKAGGHVETQYFGPGTRLLVL.

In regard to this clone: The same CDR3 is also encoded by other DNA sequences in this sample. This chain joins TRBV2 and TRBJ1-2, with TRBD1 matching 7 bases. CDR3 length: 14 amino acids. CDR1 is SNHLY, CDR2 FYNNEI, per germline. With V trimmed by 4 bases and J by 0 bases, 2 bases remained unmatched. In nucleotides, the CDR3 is TGTGCCAGCAGTGGGCAGGGGGCTAACTATGGCTACACCTTC. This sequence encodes CASSGQGANYGYTF.

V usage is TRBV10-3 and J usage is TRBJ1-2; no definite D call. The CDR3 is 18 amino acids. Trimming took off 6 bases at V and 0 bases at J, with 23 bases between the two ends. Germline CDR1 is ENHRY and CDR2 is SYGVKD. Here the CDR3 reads CAISLPPPTLSPNYGYTF. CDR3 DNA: TGTGCCATCAGCTTACCCCCCCCAACTCTAAGCCCTAACTATGGCTACACCTTC.

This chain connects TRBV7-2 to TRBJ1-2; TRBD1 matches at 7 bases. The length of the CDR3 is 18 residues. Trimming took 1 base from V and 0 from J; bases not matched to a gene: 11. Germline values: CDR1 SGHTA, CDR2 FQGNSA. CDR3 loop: CASSLVRRDSRANYGYTF. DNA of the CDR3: TGTGCCAGCAGCTTAGTCCGCCGGGACAGTAGAGCTAACTATGGCTACACCTTC.

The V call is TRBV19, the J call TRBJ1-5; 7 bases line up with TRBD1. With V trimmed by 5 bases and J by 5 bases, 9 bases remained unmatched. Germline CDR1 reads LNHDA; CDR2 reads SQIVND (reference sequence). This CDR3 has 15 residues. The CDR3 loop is CASSPVRDRDQPQHF. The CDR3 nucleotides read TGTGCCAGTAGTCCCGTCCGGGACAGAGATCAGCCCCAGCATTTT. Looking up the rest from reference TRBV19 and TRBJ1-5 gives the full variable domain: DGGITQSPKYLFRKEGQNVTLSCEQNLNHDAMYWYRQDPGQGLRLIYYSQIVNDFQKGDIAEGYSVSREKKESFPLTVTSAQKNPTAFYLCASSPVRDRDQPQHFGDGTRLSIL.

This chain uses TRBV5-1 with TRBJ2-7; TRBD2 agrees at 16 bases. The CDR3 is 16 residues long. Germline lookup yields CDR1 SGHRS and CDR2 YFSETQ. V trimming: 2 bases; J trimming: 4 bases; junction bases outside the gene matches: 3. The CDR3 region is CASSFGTSGGAYEQYF. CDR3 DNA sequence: TGCGCCAGCAGCTTCGGGACTAGCGGGGGGGCGTACGAGCAGTACTTC.

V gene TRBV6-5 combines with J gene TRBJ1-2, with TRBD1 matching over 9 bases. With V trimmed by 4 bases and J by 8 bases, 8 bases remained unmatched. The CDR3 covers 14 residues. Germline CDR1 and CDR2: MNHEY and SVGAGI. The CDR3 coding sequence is TGTGCCAGCAGTTTCGTACAGGGGGCAGGAGGCTACACCTTC. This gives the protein CASSFVQGAGGYTF.

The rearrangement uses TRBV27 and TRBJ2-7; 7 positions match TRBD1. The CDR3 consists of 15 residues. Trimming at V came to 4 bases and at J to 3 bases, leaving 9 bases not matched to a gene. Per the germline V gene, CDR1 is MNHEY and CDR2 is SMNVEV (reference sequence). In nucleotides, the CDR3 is TGTGCCAGCAGTTACCGAGGGGGCGCAAACTACGAGCAGTACTTC. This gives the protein CASSYRGGANYEQYF.